The rows below give T cell receptor beta chains drawn from one sample of a study of shared T cell receptors in the human thymus. Produced via immunoSEQ multiplex PCR; TCRdb's table is partial and in-frame only. The sample shows approximately 660,000 clones, roughly 90% of them seen only once. The same sample was also studied in work on human thymus T cells.

The sample comprised thymocytes. The receptors come from a boy under three years old with a congenital heart defect. The CDR3 runs from the conserved cysteine through the conserved F or W. A D gene is named only where the DNA matches it firmly. Clone size, where shown, is once, few, many, or a class for clones that have expanded.

clone_size	v_call	j_call	d_call	cdr3_length	cdr3_nt	cdr3_aa
-	TRBV20-1	TRBJ1-2	-	11	TGCAGTGCGCCGGGACAAGGAGGCTACACCTTC	CSAPGQGGYTF
-	TRBV11-2	TRBJ1-2	-	14	TGTGCCAGCAGCTCCCCCGGGGGGTCCTGGGGCTACACCTTC	CASSSPGGSWGYTF
-	TRBV7-2	TRBJ2-3	TRBD2	18	TGTGCCAGCAGCTTAGGTGGGACTAGCGGGACGGGGGCAGATACGCAGTATTTT	CASSLGGTSGTGADTQYF
once	TRBV4-2	TRBJ1-5	-	13	TGTGCCAGCAGCCAGACAAAAGAGCAGCCCCAGCATTTT	CASSQTKEQPQHF
-	TRBV5-6	TRBJ2-1	TRBD2	14	TGTGCCAGCAGTTCCGGGACTAGCGGGCAGGAGCAGTTCTTC	CASSSGTSGQEQFF
-	TRBV19	TRBJ1-1	-	14	TGTGCCAGTAGGGGGAAGGGGAGGGACACTGAAGCTTTCTTT	CASRGKGRDTEAFF
few	TRBV19	TRBJ2-7	-	14	TGTGCCAGTAGTTCGGCCGGGACACCATACGAGCAGTACTTC	CASSSAGTPYEQYF
-	TRBV5-4	TRBJ2-7	TRBD2	18	TGTGCCAGCAGCTGGACCTCAGGGACTAGCGGGAGGGAATACGAGCAGTACTTC	CASSWTSGTSGREYEQYF
-	TRBV7-6	TRBJ2-3	TRBD2	14	TGTGCCTCGGCGGGCGGGAGGACTACAGATACGCAGTATTTT	CASAGGRTTDTQYF
few	TRBV1	TRBJ2-4	-	20	TGCACCAGCAGCCAAGATAGGGGCAGGACCCGCATTCTAGCCAAAAACATTCAGTACTTC	CTSSQDRGRTRILAKNIQYF
-	TRBV7-8	TRBJ1-5	-	14	TGTGCCAGCAGCCTTCCCCCCACTTACCAGCCCCAGCATTTT	CASSLPPTYQPQHF
-	TRBV4-2	TRBJ2-7	-	14	TGTGCCAGCAGCCAAGTTGTTAGCGCCTACGAGCAGTACTTC	CASSQVVSAYEQYF
-	TRBV4-3	TRBJ2-1	TRBD2	14	TGCGCCAGCAGCCGGGGGACTAGCGAAAATGAGCAGTTCTTC	CASSRGTSENEQFF
-	TRBV12-5	TRBJ1-5	-	14	TGTGCTAGTGGTTTGGACAGAGTCAATCAGCCCCAGCATTTT	CASGLDRVNQPQHF